The 11 T cell receptor beta chains below come from one sample, sequenced in a study of shared clonotypes between healthy human individuals. Profiled with immunoSEQ multiplex PCR; TCRdb holds only in-frame clones, not every one. Of under 1,900,000 clones in the sample, 97% to 99% are singletons; the top ten hold approximately 0.4%. The sample was naive CD4+ T cells sorted from blood. As to subset: CD45RA+ positively selected. The receptors originated from a man aged 30-40 years in good health.

This chain uses TRBV9 with TRBJ2-2; 8 nucleotides agree with TRBD2. With 0 bases clipped from V and 6 bases from J, the junction kept 7 bases outside the gene matches. This CDR3 is built from 16 residues. CDR1 is SGDLS, CDR2 YYNGEE, per germline. CDR3: CASSVAGTSGSGELFF. The CDR3 DNA sequence: TGTGCCAGCAGCGTAGCTGGTACTAGCGGTTCCGGGGAGCTGTTTTTT.

Points on this clone: This same CDR3 is encoded by further DNA sequences in the sample. V is TRBV28 and J is TRBJ1-2; D ambiguous. There are 12 residues in the CDR3. Trimming left V 3 bases short and J 4 bases short, with 6 bases between. Germline V CDR1 and CDR2: MDHEN, SYDVKM. CDR3 nucleotides: TGTGCCAGCAGTTTTCTTGGCTATGGCTACACCTTC. Translating it yields CASSFLGYGYTF.

The chain has TRBV5-1 and TRBJ1-5, with unresolved D. From germline, CDR1 is SGHRS and CDR2 YFSETQ. The CDR3 spans 14 residues. Trimming took off 0 bases at V and 7 bases at J, with 11 bases between the two ends. The CDR3 loop reads CASSLAFGIQPQHF. The CDR3 coding sequence is TGCGCCAGCAGCTTGGCTTTTGGAATACAGCCCCAGCATTTT.

This chain connects TRBV6-5 to TRBJ1-1, with a tentative D call TRBD1 (5 bases). This CDR3 contains 14 residues. The V gene lost 2 bases and the J gene lost 2 bases, with 9 bases spanning the gap. From germline, CDR1 is MNHEY and CDR2 SVGAGI. This CDR3 reads CASSYSGTNTEAFF. The CDR3 DNA reads as TGTGCCAGCAGTTACAGCGGGACTAACACTGAAGCTTTCTTT.

The chain uses TRBV7-9 and TRBJ2-1; 10 bases match TRBD2. V trimming: 6 bases; J trimming: 5 bases; junction bases outside the gene matches: 7. The CDR3 sequence is 15 residues long. Germline V gene sequence: CDR1 SEHNR, CDR2 FQNEAQ (reference sequence). The CDR3 loop is CASRSGTSENNEQFF. The CDR3 DNA reads TGTGCCAGCAGGTCAGGGACTAGCGAGAACAATGAGCAGTTCTTC.

This chain joins TRBV7-9 and TRBJ1-2; D uncertain. Per the germline V gene, CDR1 is SEHNR and CDR2 is FQNEAQ (reference sequence). Trimming removed 5 bases at V and 8 bases at J, with 21 bases between. CDR3 length: 15 residues. CDR3 coding DNA: TGTGCCAGCAGCCCCCGACCGACCGGATTAGAGGGCTACACCTTC. It yields the protein CASSPRPTGLEGYTF.

V and J are TRBV14 and TRBJ2-1, with TRBD2 identical over 7 bases. The V and J ends lost 3 bases and 16 bases, in that order; junction bases with no gene match: 9. This CDR3 is built from 12 residues. The germline V gene has CDR1 SGHDN and CDR2 FVKESK. CDR3 in DNA: TGTGCCAGCAGCCACTCGGCGGGAGAGGATTTCTTC. This encodes CASSHSAGEDFF.

J is TRBJ2-1 and V is TRBV7-9, with D perhaps TRBD2 (6 bases). The CDR3 is 17 amino acids. V shed 5 bases and J shed 0 bases, with 17 bases lying between them. Germline loops: CDR1 SEHNR, CDR2 FQNEAQ (reference sequence). The CDR3 spells CASSRPSPAGSYNEQFF. The CDR3 DNA reads TGTGCCAGCAGCCGCCCCAGCCCAGCGGGCTCCTACAATGAGCAGTTCTTC.

The gene calls are TRBV9 and TRBJ2-1, with D hard to call. The CDR3 is made up of 18 amino acids. Trimming took 1 base from V and 0 from J, leaving 17 bases between them. Germline V CDR1 and CDR2: SGDLS, YYNGEE. The CDR3 DNA reads TGTGCCAGCAGCGTATCTGTTGGAGCCCAAAGCTCCTACAATGAGCAGTTCTTC. Translation: CASSVSVGAQSSYNEQFF.

A note on this clone: At the DNA level, this CDR3 is encoded by other sequences in the same sample as well. V usage is TRBV19 and J usage is TRBJ1-1; D remains unclear. The CDR3 spans 12 residues. Germline V lookup: CDR1 LNHDA, CDR2 SQIVND (reference sequence). V gave up 1 base and J gave up 1 base, with 1 base separating them. This chain's CDR3 is CASSIGNTEAFF. CDR3 bases: TGTGCCAGTAGTATAGGGAACACTGAAGCTTTCTTT.

The chain has TRBV28 and TRBJ1-1, with a tentative D call TRBD1 (5 bases). V lost 8 bases and J 1 base, leaving 14 bases between the germline ends. This CDR3 has 14 amino acids. CDR1 and CDR2 from the germline V gene are MDHEN and SYDVKM. CDR3 loop: CASALRGRNTEAFF. As DNA, the CDR3 is TGTGCCAGCGCACTTAGGGGCAGGAACACTGAAGCTTTCTTT.